This record concerns one T cell receptor (beta chain) sequence. The sample comes from a study of blood T cell repertoires in COVID-19. Study context: Collection of acute and convalescent COVID-19 samples took place in the United States, Italy and Spain. T cells, B-cell-depleted T cells, or PBMCs supplied cDNA or gDNA.

Grouping used clinical history reported by participants in a survey and questionnaire. For recovered donors of Cohort 3, there were two negative PCRs, clearance, or symptom resolution. The germline CDR1 and CDR2 sequences are LNHDA and SQIVND (reference sequence). V lost 5 bases to trimming and J lost 0 bases; unmatched junction nucleotides: 7. The CDR3 has 16 residues. Produced via immunoSEQ multiplex PCR; TCRdb's table is partial and in-frame only. This table holds about 64,000 clones, more than 75% found once. This receptor was taken from a woman aged 40-49 years who had recovered from COVID-19. The material sequenced was PBMCs or T cells enriched from blood (not recorded which). This chain joins TRBV19 and TRBJ1-5, with TRBD1 matching over 7 bases. CDR3 DNA sequence: TGTGCCAGTAGTGCACCGGGACAGTATAGCAATCAGCCCCAGCATTTT. This codes for CASSAPGQYSNQPQHF.